Here is one T cell receptor beta chain with its context. Its specificity is unknown. These data originate in a study of T cell responses to AZD1222 COVID-19 vaccine. Study-level results: Clonal diversity was possibly underestimated, and white British individuals and females predominated among donors. The peak T cell response came first, and repertoires were sampled only after it.

Generated by immunoSEQ multiplex PCR, the TCRdb table keeps only in-frame clones and is missing some. The data hold 110,000 or so clones, with approximately 90% observed a single time. Analysis merged second doses at about 4 or about 12 weeks. CDR3 length: 16 amino acids. Germline V gene sequence: CDR1 MNHEY, CDR2 SMNVEV (reference sequence). V was pared by 4 bases and J by 5 bases, with 12 bases of the junction left unmatched. Source: peripheral blood, taken 28 days after the second AZD1222 dose. V and J are TRBV27 and TRBJ2-5; 8 bases map to TRBD2. The TCR originated in an adult who received the AZD1222 COVID-19 vaccine. The CDR3 DNA follows: TGTGCCAGCAGTTCTCGAATAGCGGGGCCGGAGGAGACCCAGTACTTC. Protein: CASSSRIAGPEETQYF.